These 11 T cell receptor beta chains came from one sample sequenced in a study of blood T cell repertoires in COVID-19. Only in-frame clones appear in the TCRdb table, and some are missing; sequencing was by immunoSEQ multiplex PCR. The sample shows 29,000 or so clones, around 89% of them seen only once. Sequencing was done on a sample of peripheral blood. The source of these receptors is a human donor in a cohort sampled during active COVID-19.

This chain links TRBV18 with TRBJ1-2; tentative D call: TRBD1 (5 bases). This CDR3 contains 15 residues. Germline V gives CDR1 KGHSH, CDR2 LQKENI. Trimming shortened V by 2 bases and J by 8 bases, and 18 bases separated the two germline ends. The CDR3 nucleotides read TGTGCCAGCTCACCATTTGAGACAGTTGATTTGGGCTACACCTTC. It translates to CASSPFETVDLGYTF.

V is TRBV5-4 and J is TRBJ1-3; D is unclear. Trimming shortened V by 2 bases and J by 5 bases, and 14 bases separated the two germline ends. Looked up from germline, CDR1 is SGHNT and CDR2 is YYREEE (reference sequence). The CDR3 extends over 15 amino acids. The CDR3 DNA follows: TGTGCCAGCAGCTTAGAGGGCAGTCGAAGAAACACCATATATTTT. It translates to CASSLEGSRRNTIYF.

The V gene is TRBV19, the J gene TRBJ1-3; 7 bases agree with TRBD1. CDR1 and CDR2 (germline): LNHDA, SQIVND (reference sequence). V trimming: 5 bases; J trimming: 0 bases; junction bases outside the gene matches: 7. The CDR3 consists of 16 residues. The CDR3 DNA follows: TGTGCCAGTAGTGCCTACAGGGACAGCTCTGGAAACACCATATATTTT. Translated: CASSAYRDSSGNTIYF.

The rearrangement links TRBV11-1 to TRBJ1-2, with D uncertain. This CDR3 contains 13 residues. Between the trimmed V and J ends, which lost 7 bases and 1 base, there was a span of 10 bases. The V gene's germline CDR1 is SGHAT and CDR2 FQDESV (reference sequence). CDR3 in DNA: TGTGCCAGCACCCCTGGCAGTAACTATGGCTACACCTTC. Encoded protein: CASTPGSNYGYTF. Together with reference TRBV11-1 and TRBJ1-2, the CDR3 gives the full variable domain: EAEVAQSPRYKITEKSQAVAFWCDPISGHATLYWYRQILGQGPELLVQFQDESVVDDSQLPKDRFSAERLKGVDSTLKIQPAELGDSAMYLCASTPGSNYGYTFGSGTRLTVV.

The chain recombines TRBV11-2 with TRBJ1-6, with D perhaps TRBD1 (6 bases). The CDR3 loop spans 16 amino acids. Deletions cut 2 bases from V and 2 bases from J, with 10 bases between. The germline CDR1 and CDR2 sequences are SGHAT and FQNNGV. The CDR3 here is CASSLRGGPYNSPLHF. CDR3 in DNA: TGTGCCAGCAGCTTAAGGGGGGGCCCCTATAATTCACCCCTCCACTTT.

This clone was seen only once. CDR3 protein: CASSSPGLAVPANTGELFF. The CDR3 DNA reads TGCGCCAGCAGCTCACCGGGACTAGCGGTTCCGGCGAACACCGGGGAGCTGTTTTTT. The V call is TRBV5-1, the J call TRBJ2-2; 11 bases agree with TRBD2. With V trimmed by 3 bases and J by 0 bases, 10 bases remained unmatched. In germline, CDR1 is SGHRS, CDR2 YFSETQ. The CDR3 is made up of 19 amino acids.

The genes are TRBV15 and TRBJ2-5; the D gene is possibly TRBD2 (7 bases). V lost 4 bases and J 5 bases, leaving 14 bases between the germline ends. The CDR3 loop spans 14 amino acids. Germline lookup yields CDR1 LNHNV and CDR2 YYDKDF (reference sequence). CDR3 sequence reads: CATSTRGGGETQYF. The CDR3 nucleotides read TGTGCCACCAGCACAAGAGGGGGAGGGGAGACCCAGTACTTC.

The J gene is TRBJ2-7, the V gene TRBV5-1, with D possibly TRBD2 on 7 matching bases. CDR1 and CDR2 (germline): SGHRS, YFSETQ. CDR3 length: 14 amino acids. Trimming took off 2 bases at V and 2 bases at J, with 11 bases between the two ends. Here the CDR3 DNA reads TGCGCCAGCAGCTTACGGGGGGCCGCCTACGAGCAGTACTTC. This encodes CASSLRGAAYEQYF.

The rearrangement joins TRBV28 to TRBJ1-1; 7 bases are a match to TRBD1. This CDR3 contains 14 residues. The J segment lost 0 bases and the V segment lost 5 bases, leaving 3 bases of the junction unmatched. CDR1 and CDR2 from the germline V gene are MDHEN and SYDVKM. The chain's CDR3 is CASSTGQMNTEAFF. As DNA, the CDR3 is TGTGCCAGCAGTACGGGACAGATGAACACTGAAGCTTTCTTT.

The V gene is TRBV15, the J gene TRBJ2-1, with a tentative D call TRBD2 (5 bases). The length of the CDR3 is 16 residues. Germline CDR1 and CDR2: LNHNV and YYDKDF (reference sequence). Between the trimmed V and J ends, which lost 0 bases and 4 bases, there was a span of 13 bases. The CDR3 reads CATSRDRVGDYNEQFF. Written as DNA, the CDR3 is TGTGCCACCAGCAGAGATCGGGTCGGGGATTACAATGAGCAGTTCTTC.

This clone has a handful of counts. The rearrangement joins TRBV4-3 to TRBJ1-5; perhaps TRBD1 as D (5 bases). This CDR3 is built from 16 residues. Germline CDR1 LGHNA, CDR2 YSLEER. Between the trimmed V and J ends, which lost 3 bases and 0 bases, there was a span of 12 bases. In DNA, the CDR3 is TGCGCCAGCAGCCATCAATGGGGGGATAGCAATCAGCCCCAGCATTTT. As protein: CASSHQWGDSNQPQHF.